The rows below give T cell receptor beta chains drawn from one sample of a study of CD8+ T cells in alopecia areata. Clones were sequenced by immunoSEQ multiplex PCR, and TCRdb holds only the in-frame ones, with some missing. The top ten clones hold over 0.75% of a sample with over 110,000 clones, 40% to 65% of them seen once. The sequencing here drew on CD4+ T cells sorted from blood, taken at week 0. The receptors were sampled from a human donor with alopecia areata. Each CDR3 is given with its conserved first and last residue. D genes are given only for firm matches. Expanded clones get a size class; other rows say once, few or many, or leave the size out.

d_gene,v_gene,j_gene,abundance,CDR3aa,CDR3nt
TRBD1,TRBV28,TRBJ2-7,.,CASSPPGTGGYEQYF,TGTGCCAGCAGTCCCCCCGGGACAGGGGGCTACGAGCAGTACTTC
TRBD1,TRBV30,TRBJ1-1,few,CAWREGGVVEAFF,TGTGCCTGGAGAGAAGGGGGCGTCGTTGAAGCTTTCTTT
TRBD1,TRBV27,TRBJ1-5,.,CASRTGVLGPQHF,TGTGCCAGCCGGACAGGCGTACTAGGGCCCCAGCATTTT
.,TRBV29-1,TRBJ1-1,.,CSGQRPNTEAFF,TGCAGCGGCCAGAGGCCTAACACTGAAGCTTTCTTT
.,TRBV6-6,TRBJ2-1,.,CASSYSSGSNEQFF,TGTGCCAGCAGTTACTCCAGCGGTTCGAATGAGCAGTTCTTC
TRBD2,TRBV7-9,TRBJ2-3,few,CASSHASGSSTDTQYF,TGTGCCAGCAGCCATGCTAGCGGGAGTTCGACAGATACGCAGTATTTT
TRBD2,TRBV30,TRBJ2-7,.,CAWSHPGGFEQYF,TGTGCCTGGAGCCACCCCGGGGGGTTCGAGCAGTACTTC
TRBD2,TRBV4-1,TRBJ2-2,.,CASSQDRGRAFPGELFF,TGCGCCAGCAGCCAAGATCGCGGGAGGGCCTTCCCCGGGGAGCTGTTTTTT
TRBD1,TRBV29-1,TRBJ2-1,.,CSVETGYSYNEQFF,TGCAGCGTGGAGACAGGGTATTCCTACAATGAGCAGTTCTTC
.,TRBV7-2,TRBJ2-1,few,CASSRSQDGEQFF,TGTGCCAGCAGCCGTTCGCAGGACGGAGAGCAGTTCTTC
.,TRBV27,TRBJ2-7,.,CASSSVLGSYEQYF,TGTGCCAGCAGCTCGGTGTTGGGCTCCTACGAGCAGTACTTC
TRBD1,TRBV10-3,TRBJ2-3,.,CASSSSDRGGNTQYF,TGTGCCAGCAGTTCGTCGGACAGGGGAGGAAATACGCAGTATTTT
.,TRBV2,TRBJ2-2,.,CASSRDSMSGELFF,TGTGCCAGCAGCCGGGACTCTATGTCCGGGGAGCTGTTTTTT
TRBD1,TRBV4-1,TRBJ2-7,.,CASSQRQGGYEQYF,TGCGCCAGCAGCCAGCGACAGGGCGGCTACGAGCAGTACTTC
TRBD1,TRBV28,TRBJ1-1,few,CASSWGTGANTEAFF,TGTGCCAGCAGTTGGGGGACAGGGGCGAACACTGAAGCTTTCTTT
.,TRBV7-2,TRBJ2-5,few,CASSRVAEQETQYF,TGTGCCAGCAGCAGGGTAGCGGAGCAAGAGACCCAGTACTTC